A selection of T cell receptor beta chains follows, all from one sample in a study of T cell clones after liver transplantation. Only in-frame clones appear in the TCRdb table, and some are missing; sequencing was by immunoSEQ multiplex PCR. The data hold fewer than 45,000 clones, with around 83% observed a single time. The sample here was CD4+ T cells from blood, taken 24 months after liver transplant. The receptors shown here come from a human patient who received a liver transplant. Among the T cells, some may be from the graft donor. The CDR3 runs from the conserved cysteine through the conserved F or W. D genes are given only for firm matches. Clone size appears in some rows only: once, few, many, or a class for an expanded clone.

size: few; length: 15; D: TRBD2; V: TRBV7-8; J: TRBJ2-7; DNA: TGTGCCAGCAGCCCAACTAGCGGGAGTTGGCGCGAGCAGTACTTC; CDR3: CASSPTSGSWREQYF
size: .; length: 14; D: TRBD2; V: TRBV5-1; J: TRBJ2-5; DNA: TGCGCCAGCAGCTTGGCCGGGGGGAGCGAGACCCAGTACTTC; CDR3: CASSLAGGSETQYF
size: .; length: 14; D: .; V: TRBV7-2; J: TRBJ2-1; DNA: TGTGCCAGCAGCCCCAACAGTTTCAGGGGCGAGCAGTTCTTC; CDR3: CASSPNSFRGEQFF
size: .; length: 15; D: .; V: TRBV7-3; J: TRBJ2-3; DNA: TGTGCCAGCAGCTTAGAAGCTACTAACACAGATACGCAGTATTTT; CDR3: CASSLEATNTDTQYF
size: .; length: 14; D: .; V: TRBV5-6; J: TRBJ2-1; DNA: TGTGCCAGCAGATCAACCGGGACAAACAATGAGCAGTTCTTC; CDR3: CASRSTGTNNEQFF
size: once; length: 15; D: .; V: TRBV7-2; J: TRBJ1-1; DNA: TGTGCCAGCAGCCCGAGGTGGGGACAAAACACTGAAGCTTTCTTT; CDR3: CASSPRWGQNTEAFF
size: .; length: 15; D: TRBD1; V: TRBV6-6; J: TRBJ1-5; DNA: TGTGCCAGCAGACCTGACAGGGGTGAGGGACAGCCCCAGCATTTT; CDR3: CASRPDRGEGQPQHF
size: .; length: 13; D: .; V: TRBV5-1; J: TRBJ2-1; DNA: TGCGCCAGCAGCTTGAACAGTTACAATGAGCAGTTCTTC; CDR3: CASSLNSYNEQFF
size: .; length: 12; D: .; V: TRBV11-3; J: TRBJ2-5; DNA: TGTGCCAGCAGCCTCAGGGGAGAGACCCAGTACTTC; CDR3: CASSLRGETQYF
size: .; length: 12; D: .; V: TRBV5-1; J: TRBJ1-6; DNA: TGCGCCAGCAGCCGAGGAGGTTCACCCCTCCACTTT; CDR3: CASSRGGSPLHF
size: once; length: 14; D: TRBD1; V: TRBV5-1; J: TRBJ2-3; DNA: TGCGCCAGCTTCGACAGGGGTGGGTCAGATACGCAGTATTTT; CDR3: CASFDRGGSDTQYF
size: .; length: 14; D: .; V: TRBV10-3; J: TRBJ2-7; DNA: TGTGCCATCAGTGAGTCGGGGGCGGTTATCGAGCAGTACTTC; CDR3: CAISESGAVIEQYF